The present TCR beta chain was sequenced within a study of tumor and adjacent non-tumor tissue in lung cancer. No cell sorting was done before RNA was extracted from the tissue. Three rounds of nested PCR, following a modified ARM-PCR protocol, produced the TCRbeta library. A single record per CDR3 protein comes from TCRdb applying MiXCR to the multiplex PCR reads. Among about 110,000 distinct CDR3 sequences listed, more than 70% were seen once. Points on this clonotype: The germline gene is not matched at one end of the junction; a read error may be the cause.

The length of the CDR3 is 11 residues. The receptor was isolated from a woman aged 60-70 years with non-small cell lung cancer. The J gene is TRBJ2-7, the V gene TRBV12-3 or TRBV12-4; D is uncertain. Sequencing input: lung tumor tissue. CDR3 amino acids: CAGRNEDEQYF. The CDR3 DNA reads TGCGCCGGCCGTAACGAGGACGAGCAGTACTTC.